This is a list of T cell receptor beta chains from one sample in a study of T cells after yellow fever vaccination. Via MiXCR, TCRdb re-called the 5' RACE reads, giving one row per CDR3 protein. This sample yields about 220,000 distinct CDR3 sequences, of which roughly 3% are seen a single time; around 3% belongs to the top ten. Sample: CD4+ T cells sorted from PBMCs, taken 10 days after the yellow fever booster vaccination. Every receptor here comes from a young man who received the YFV17D yellow fever vaccine. CDR3s include the opening cysteine and the closing phenylalanine or tryptophan. D genes are given only for firm matches. Expanded clones are given a class, and other clones once, few, many or no size at all.

d_call: -; v_call: TRBV7-2; clone_size: many; j_call: TRBJ2-3; cdr3_nt: TGTGCCAGCAGCTACGTATCAGATACGCAGTATTTT; cdr3_aa: CASSYVSDTQYF
d_call: -; v_call: TRBV24-1; clone_size: few; j_call: TRBJ2-3; cdr3_nt: TGTGCCACCAGTGACCTGACAGGCGCAGATACGCAGTATTTT; cdr3_aa: CATSDLTGADTQYF
d_call: -; v_call: TRBV5-1; clone_size: -; j_call: TRBJ2-5; cdr3_nt: TGCGCCAGCAGCTTGGTGGGACTTTGGGGAGAGACCCAGTACTTC; cdr3_aa: CASSLVGLWGETQYF
d_call: -; v_call: TRBV29-1; clone_size: many; j_call: TRBJ1-1; cdr3_nt: TGCAGCGCGATGGCGGGGTGGGCCATGAACACTGAAGCTTTCTTT; cdr3_aa: CSAMAGWAMNTEAFF
d_call: -; v_call: TRBV20-1; clone_size: -; j_call: TRBJ2-5; cdr3_nt: TGCAGTGCTAGGGCCGGAAACGCGGGGGAGACCCAGTACTTC; cdr3_aa: CSARAGNAGETQYF
d_call: TRBD2; v_call: TRBV5-1; clone_size: many; j_call: TRBJ2-3; cdr3_nt: TGCGCCAGCAGCTATGGACTAGCGGGGGGCCAGTATTTT; cdr3_aa: CASSYGLAGGQYF
d_call: -; v_call: TRBV2; clone_size: -; j_call: TRBJ1-2; cdr3_nt: TGTGCCAGCAGTGTTGTGAAGGAAGCTAACTATGGCTACACCTTC; cdr3_aa: CASSVVKEANYGYTF
d_call: TRBD1; v_call: TRBV20-1; clone_size: few; j_call: TRBJ1-5; cdr3_nt: TGCAGTGCTAGGGACAGGGCCCTTCGGCCCCAGCATTTT; cdr3_aa: CSARDRALRPQHF
d_call: -; v_call: TRBV3-1; clone_size: many; j_call: TRBJ2-5; cdr3_nt: TGTGCCAGCAGTCTCGGCCAGGGGCGAGTGACCCAGTACTTC; cdr3_aa: CASSLGQGRVTQYF
d_call: -; v_call: TRBV5-6; clone_size: -; j_call: TRBJ1-2; cdr3_nt: TGTGCCAGCAGCTTGACAGGGTCTGATGGCTACACCTTC; cdr3_aa: CASSLTGSDGYTF
d_call: -; v_call: TRBV12-3/TRBV12-4; clone_size: few; j_call: TRBJ2-6; cdr3_nt: TGTGCCAGCAGTAACTACAGGGCTGGGGCCAACGTCCTGACTTTC; cdr3_aa: CASSNYRAGANVLTF
d_call: -; v_call: TRBV6-5; clone_size: many; j_call: TRBJ2-3; cdr3_nt: TGTGCCAGCATCAGTACTACAGATACGCAGTATTTT; cdr3_aa: CASISTTDTQYF
d_call: -; v_call: TRBV12-3/TRBV12-4; clone_size: -; j_call: TRBJ1-1; cdr3_nt: TGTGCCAGCAGCCCCGGTTACAGCGAAGCTTTCTTT; cdr3_aa: CASSPGYSEAFF
d_call: TRBD2; v_call: TRBV6-2/TRBV6-3; clone_size: many; j_call: TRBJ2-1; cdr3_nt: TGTGCCAGCAGTTACTCGCCGGGGGGCTCCTACAATGAGCAGTTCTTC; cdr3_aa: CASSYSPGGSYNEQFF
d_call: -; v_call: TRBV6-1; clone_size: -; j_call: TRBJ2-1; cdr3_nt: TGTGCCAGCAGTGAAGGGAATTCCTACAATGAGCAGTTCTTC; cdr3_aa: CASSEGNSYNEQFF
d_call: TRBD2; v_call: TRBV9; clone_size: few; j_call: TRBJ2-1; cdr3_nt: TGTGCCAGCAGGGGAAGCGGGAGTGCCTACAATGAGCAGTTCTTC; cdr3_aa: CASRGSGSAYNEQFF
d_call: -; v_call: TRBV19; clone_size: -; j_call: TRBJ1-1; cdr3_nt: TGTGCCAGTAATGACAGCCCGAACACTGAAGCTTTCTTT; cdr3_aa: CASNDSPNTEAFF
d_call: TRBD2; v_call: TRBV6-2/TRBV6-3; clone_size: many; j_call: TRBJ2-2; cdr3_nt: TGTGCCAGCATCCCGATCGGGACTAGCGGGCACACCGGGGAGCTGTTTTTT; cdr3_aa: CASIPIGTSGHTGELFF
d_call: TRBD1; v_call: TRBV4-3; clone_size: few; j_call: TRBJ1-1; cdr3_nt: TGCGCCAGCAGCCAACGGACAGGGGACACTGAAGCTTTCTTT; cdr3_aa: CASSQRTGDTEAFF
d_call: TRBD1; v_call: TRBV7-2; clone_size: few; j_call: TRBJ2-2; cdr3_nt: TGTGCCAGCAGCTTAGTTGTATGGACAGGAAACACCGGGGAGCTGTTTTTT; cdr3_aa: CASSLVVWTGNTGELFF
d_call: -; v_call: TRBV5-1; clone_size: -; j_call: TRBJ2-3; cdr3_nt: TGCGCCAGCAGCGTATCTAGGGGAGGCACAGATACGCAGTATTTT; cdr3_aa: CASSVSRGGTDTQYF
d_call: -; v_call: TRBV20-1; clone_size: -; j_call: TRBJ1-4; cdr3_nt: TGCAGTGCTAGTCCTGCAACTAATGAAAAACTGTTTTTT; cdr3_aa: CSASPATNEKLFF
d_call: TRBD1; v_call: TRBV7-8; clone_size: many; j_call: TRBJ2-6; cdr3_nt: TGTGCCAGCAGCTTAGAGACAGGGGGAATTTGGCTAGGGGCCAACGTCCTGACTTTC; cdr3_aa: CASSLETGGIWLGANVLTF
d_call: -; v_call: TRBV5-1; clone_size: many; j_call: TRBJ2-5; cdr3_nt: TGCGCCAGCACCCGGGACCAAAGGGAGACCCAGTACTTC; cdr3_aa: CASTRDQRETQYF
d_call: -; v_call: TRBV7-2; clone_size: many; j_call: TRBJ2-3; cdr3_nt: TGTGCCAGCAGCTTCCAAGGACTTAGAGTTCCAGATACGCAGTATTTT; cdr3_aa: CASSFQGLRVPDTQYF
d_call: -; v_call: TRBV6-6; clone_size: few; j_call: TRBJ2-7; cdr3_nt: TGTGCCAGCAGCCGTCGTCAGGGAGGCGAGCAGTACTTC; cdr3_aa: CASSRRQGGEQYF
d_call: -; v_call: TRBV12-3/TRBV12-4; clone_size: many; j_call: TRBJ2-2; cdr3_nt: TGTGCCAGCAGTTTAGAGGAGGCGGTGACCGGGGAGCTGTTTTTT; cdr3_aa: CASSLEEAVTGELFF
d_call: -; v_call: TRBV7-9; clone_size: few; j_call: TRBJ2-1; cdr3_nt: TGTGCCAGCAGCTCCGCTAGCTCGAGTTATCACAATGAGCAGTTCTTC; cdr3_aa: CASSSASSSYHNEQFF
d_call: -; v_call: TRBV27; clone_size: few; j_call: TRBJ1-5; cdr3_nt: TGTGCCAGCAGTTCCCCGAGGGGGGAGTCCAATCAGCCCCAGCATTTT; cdr3_aa: CASSSPRGESNQPQHF
d_call: -; v_call: TRBV15; clone_size: -; j_call: TRBJ1-1; cdr3_nt: TGTGCCACCAGCAGAACCCTACCGAGTGAAGCTTTCTTT; cdr3_aa: CATSRTLPSEAFF
d_call: -; v_call: TRBV7-9; clone_size: many; j_call: TRBJ1-3; cdr3_nt: TGTGCCAGCAGCCTACAGGGCCTTAGCTCTGGAAACACCATATATTTT; cdr3_aa: CASSLQGLSSGNTIYF
d_call: TRBD1; v_call: TRBV7-6; clone_size: many; j_call: TRBJ1-1; cdr3_nt: TGTGCCAGCAGCAAGGGACAGACAGCGAACACTGAAGCTTTCTTT; cdr3_aa: CASSKGQTANTEAFF
d_call: TRBD2; v_call: TRBV4-1; clone_size: many; j_call: TRBJ2-3; cdr3_nt: TGCGCCAGCAGCCAAGTCGGAGCGGGGGATACGCAGTATTTT; cdr3_aa: CASSQVGAGDTQYF
d_call: TRBD1; v_call: TRBV6-5; clone_size: -; j_call: TRBJ1-2; cdr3_nt: TGTGCCATCCGGGGGGCAGGGGGTCCTGGCTACACCTTC; cdr3_aa: CAIRGAGGPGYTF
d_call: TRBD1; v_call: TRBV7-3; clone_size: -; j_call: TRBJ2-2; cdr3_nt: TGTGCCAGCAGCGCTAACAGGGGGCGGAACACCGGGGAGCTGTTTTTT; cdr3_aa: CASSANRGRNTGELFF
d_call: -; v_call: TRBV21-1; clone_size: -; j_call: TRBJ1-2; cdr3_nt: TGTGCCAGCAGCAAATCTTCGCAGATCTATGGCTACACCTTC; cdr3_aa: CASSKSSQIYGYTF
d_call: -; v_call: TRBV27; clone_size: -; j_call: TRBJ1-4; cdr3_nt: TGTGCCAGCAGTTTAGGCCCGGGTGATGGGCTGGGAAAACTGTTTTTT; cdr3_aa: CASSLGPGDGLGKLFF
d_call: TRBD2; v_call: TRBV7-2; clone_size: many; j_call: TRBJ2-1; cdr3_nt: TGTGCCAGCAGCTTGGGAGGGCCACACAATGAGCAGTTCTTC; cdr3_aa: CASSLGGPHNEQFF
d_call: -; v_call: TRBV5-1; clone_size: many; j_call: TRBJ2-1; cdr3_nt: TGCGCCAGCAGGTCGCAGTGGAGCTCCTACAATGAGCAGTTCTTC; cdr3_aa: CASRSQWSSYNEQFF
d_call: -; v_call: TRBV15; clone_size: -; j_call: TRBJ1-4; cdr3_nt: TGTGCCACTTCTCGTCGGGGGTATAATGAAAAACTGTTTTTT; cdr3_aa: CATSRRGYNEKLFF
d_call: -; v_call: TRBV10-3; clone_size: few; j_call: TRBJ2-1; cdr3_nt: TGTGCCGCCGGCGATGAGCAGTTCTTC; cdr3_aa: CAAGDEQFF
d_call: -; v_call: TRBV9; clone_size: many; j_call: TRBJ2-3; cdr3_nt: TGTGCCAGCAGCGTAAGGGGGGTCGCAGATACGCAGTATTTT; cdr3_aa: CASSVRGVADTQYF
d_call: -; v_call: TRBV7-2; clone_size: few; j_call: TRBJ2-1; cdr3_nt: TGTGCCAGCAGCTTATCTCCGGACAATGAGCAGTTCTTC; cdr3_aa: CASSLSPDNEQFF
d_call: -; v_call: TRBV6-5; clone_size: few; j_call: TRBJ1-6; cdr3_nt: TGTGCCAGCAGTTACTTCGGCACCAGCTCCTATAATTCACCCCTCCACTTT; cdr3_aa: CASSYFGTSSYNSPLHF
d_call: -; v_call: TRBV7-6; clone_size: -; j_call: TRBJ1-5; cdr3_nt: TGTGCCAGCAGCTTAGGGTCCGGCATCCGCAATCAGCCCCAGCATTTT; cdr3_aa: CASSLGSGIRNQPQHF
d_call: -; v_call: TRBV5-1; clone_size: many; j_call: TRBJ1-2; cdr3_nt: TGCGCCAGCAGCTTGCCATCAGGGGAAGAGGGTGGCTACACCTTC; cdr3_aa: CASSLPSGEEGGYTF
d_call: TRBD1; v_call: TRBV24-1; clone_size: many; j_call: TRBJ1-5; cdr3_nt: TGTGCCACCAGTGATTGGACAGGGGAACAGCCCCAGCATTTT; cdr3_aa: CATSDWTGEQPQHF
d_call: -; v_call: TRBV7-9; clone_size: many; j_call: TRBJ2-1; cdr3_nt: TGTGCCAGCAGCTTAGCGAGGGCCCTCAACAATGAGCAGTTCTTC; cdr3_aa: CASSLARALNNEQFF
d_call: TRBD1; v_call: TRBV3-1; clone_size: -; j_call: TRBJ1-1; cdr3_nt: TGTGCCAGCAGCCAAGCAGGGGGCAGGACTGAAGCTTTCTTT; cdr3_aa: CASSQAGGRTEAFF
d_call: -; v_call: TRBV5-1; clone_size: -; j_call: TRBJ2-3; cdr3_nt: TGCGCCAGCAGCTTGGATTCGGGCCCACGGGGCACAGATACGCAGTATTTT; cdr3_aa: CASSLDSGPRGTDTQYF
d_call: -; v_call: TRBV4-3; clone_size: -; j_call: TRBJ2-3; cdr3_nt: TGCGCCAGCAGCCTCACGCTGAGGCGGGGCACAGATACGCAGTATTTT; cdr3_aa: CASSLTLRRGTDTQYF
d_call: -; v_call: TRBV6-5; clone_size: many; j_call: TRBJ2-3; cdr3_nt: TGTGCCAGCAGCCCCCGGTTTGACTACAGCACAGATACGCAGTATTTT; cdr3_aa: CASSPRFDYSTDTQYF